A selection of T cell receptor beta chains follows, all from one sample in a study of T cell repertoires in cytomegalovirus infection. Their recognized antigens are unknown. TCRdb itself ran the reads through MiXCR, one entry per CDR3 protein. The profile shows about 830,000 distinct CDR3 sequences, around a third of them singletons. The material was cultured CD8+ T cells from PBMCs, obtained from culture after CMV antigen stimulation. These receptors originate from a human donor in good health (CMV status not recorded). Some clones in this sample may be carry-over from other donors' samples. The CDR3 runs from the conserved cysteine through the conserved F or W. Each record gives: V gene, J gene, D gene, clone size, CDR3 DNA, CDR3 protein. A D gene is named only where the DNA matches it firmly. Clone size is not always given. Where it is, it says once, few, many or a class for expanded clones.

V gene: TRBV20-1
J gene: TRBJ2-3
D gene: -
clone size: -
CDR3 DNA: TGCAGTGCTAGAGATTTAAGGGAAGATACGCAGTATTTT
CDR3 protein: CSARDLREDTQYF

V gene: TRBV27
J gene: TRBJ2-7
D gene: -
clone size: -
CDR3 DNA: TGTGCCAGCAGTATGAACACCCTTCTCGACGAGCAGTACTTC
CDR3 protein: CASSMNTLLDEQYF

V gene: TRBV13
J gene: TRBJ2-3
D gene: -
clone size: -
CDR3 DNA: TGTGCCAGCAGCTGGTTAGAACACACAGATACGCAGTATTTT
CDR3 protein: CASSWLEHTDTQYF

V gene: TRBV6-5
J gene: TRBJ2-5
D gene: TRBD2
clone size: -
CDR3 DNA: TGTGCCAGCAGTTACACGACTAGCGGGGGCTCGGGGGGGCTCCAAGAGACCCAGTACTTC
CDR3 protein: CASSYTTSGGSGGLQETQYF

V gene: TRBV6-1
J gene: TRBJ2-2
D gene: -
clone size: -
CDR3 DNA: TGTGCCAGCAGTCCCCGGACGGGCGGAGGGACCGGGGAGCTGTTTTTT
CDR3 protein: CASSPRTGGGTGELFF

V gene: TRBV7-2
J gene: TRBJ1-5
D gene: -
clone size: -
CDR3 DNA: TGTGCCAGCAGCCCCCACAGGTATAGCAATCAGCCCCAGCATTTT
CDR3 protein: CASSPHRYSNQPQHF

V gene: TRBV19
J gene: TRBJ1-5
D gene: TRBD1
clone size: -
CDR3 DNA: TGTGCCAGTAGTACACAAAAGACAGGGGGCTTGGGTCAGCCCCAGCATTTT
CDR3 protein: CASSTQKTGGLGQPQHF

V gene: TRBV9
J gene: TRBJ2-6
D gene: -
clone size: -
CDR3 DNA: TGTGCCAGCAGTGTCTCATTCTCTGGGGCCAACGTCCTGACTTTC
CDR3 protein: CASSVSFSGANVLTF

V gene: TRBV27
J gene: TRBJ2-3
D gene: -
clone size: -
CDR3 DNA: TGTGCCAGCAGTCCCCCCCTGGGGAAAGATACGCAGTATTTT
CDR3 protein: CASSPPLGKDTQYF

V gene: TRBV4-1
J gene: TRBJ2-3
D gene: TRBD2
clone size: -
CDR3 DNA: TGCGCCAGCAGCCAAGATCTGACTAGCGGTTCGGGGAATACGCAGTATTTT
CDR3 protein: CASSQDLTSGSGNTQYF

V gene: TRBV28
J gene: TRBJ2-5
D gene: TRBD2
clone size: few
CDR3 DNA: TGTGCCAGCAGCTTGGGACTAGCGGGGGGGCCCCCCCAAGAGACCCAGTACTTC
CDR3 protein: CASSLGLAGGPPQETQYF

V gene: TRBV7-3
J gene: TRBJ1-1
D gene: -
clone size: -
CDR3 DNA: TGTGCCAGCAGCTCCGCCACCGGGGCCAGGTACACTGAAGCTTTCTTT
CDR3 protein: CASSSATGARYTEAFF

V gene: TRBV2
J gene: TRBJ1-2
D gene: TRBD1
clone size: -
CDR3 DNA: TGTGCCAGCAGACTCACTTCGGACAGGGGGAACTATGGCTACACCTTC
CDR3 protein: CASRLTSDRGNYGYTF

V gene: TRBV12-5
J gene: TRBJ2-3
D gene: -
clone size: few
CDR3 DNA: TGTGCTAGTGGTTTGAACACAAGCACAGATACGCAGTATTTT
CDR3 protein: CASGLNTSTDTQYF

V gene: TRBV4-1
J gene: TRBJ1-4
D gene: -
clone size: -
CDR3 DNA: TGCGCCAGCAGCCAAGACGGGACGAATAATGAAAAACTGTTTTTT
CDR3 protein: CASSQDGTNNEKLFF

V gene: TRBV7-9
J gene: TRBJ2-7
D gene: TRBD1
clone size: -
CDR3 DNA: TGTGCCAGCAGCCCCCCGACAGGGGCGTACGAGCAGTACTTC
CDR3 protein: CASSPPTGAYEQYF

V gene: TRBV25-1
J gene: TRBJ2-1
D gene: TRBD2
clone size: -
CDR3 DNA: TGTGCCAGCAGTGAACCAGCGGGGGGGCGCGATGAGCAGTTCTTC
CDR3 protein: CASSEPAGGRDEQFF

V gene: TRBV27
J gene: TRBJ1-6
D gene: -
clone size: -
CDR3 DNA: TGTGCCAGCAGCCACTTTAATTCACCCCTCCACTTT
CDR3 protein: CASSHFNSPLHF

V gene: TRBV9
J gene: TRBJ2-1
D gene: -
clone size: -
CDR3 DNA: TGTGCCAGCAGCGTAGGGGTTCATGAGCAGTTCTTC
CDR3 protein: CASSVGVHEQFF

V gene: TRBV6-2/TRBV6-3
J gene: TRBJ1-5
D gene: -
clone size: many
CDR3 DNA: TGTGCCAGCAGTTACGAGGGTAGGGGCAATCAGCCCCAGCATTTT
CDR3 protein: CASSYEGRGNQPQHF

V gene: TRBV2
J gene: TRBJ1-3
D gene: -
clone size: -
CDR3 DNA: TGTGCCAGCAGTGAAGACAGTGGAGGAAACACCATATATTTT
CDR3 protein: CASSEDSGGNTIYF

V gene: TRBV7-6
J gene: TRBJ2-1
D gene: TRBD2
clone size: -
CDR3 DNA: TGTGCCAGCAGCTTATATGCGGGGGGGCCCTACAATGAGCAGTTCTTC
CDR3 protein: CASSLYAGGPYNEQFF